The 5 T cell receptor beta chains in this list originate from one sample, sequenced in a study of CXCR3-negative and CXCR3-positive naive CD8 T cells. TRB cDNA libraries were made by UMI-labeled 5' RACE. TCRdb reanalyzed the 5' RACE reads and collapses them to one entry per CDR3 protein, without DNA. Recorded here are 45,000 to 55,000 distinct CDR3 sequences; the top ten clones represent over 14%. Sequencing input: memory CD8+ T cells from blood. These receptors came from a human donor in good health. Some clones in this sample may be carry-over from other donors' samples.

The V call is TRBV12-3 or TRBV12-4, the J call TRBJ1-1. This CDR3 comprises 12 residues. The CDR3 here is CASSLGNTEAFF.

The CDR3 sequence: CSARDRGGSGPTDSREQYF. The chain has TRBV20-1 and TRBJ2-7; there is no DNA to check the TCRdb D call of TRBD2. The CDR3 is 19 residues long. Germline V gene data show CDR1 as DFQATT and CDR2 as SNEGSKA (reference sequence).

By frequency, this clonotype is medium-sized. This CDR3 reads CASSQGDGVMNTEAFF. The chain has TRBV3-1 and TRBJ1-1; TCRdb's assignment of TRBD1 cannot be checked, as there is no DNA. Germline V lookup: CDR1 LGHDT, CDR2 YNNKEL (reference sequence). The CDR3 contains 16 residues.

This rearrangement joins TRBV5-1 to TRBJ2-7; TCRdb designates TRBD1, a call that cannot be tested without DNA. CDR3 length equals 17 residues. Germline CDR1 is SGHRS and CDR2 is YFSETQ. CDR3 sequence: CASGGLNRQASSYEQYF.

CDR3: CASSLGKASYEQYF. V gene TRBV5-6 combines with J gene TRBJ2-7. The germline CDR1 and CDR2 sequences are SGHDT and YYEEEE. The CDR3 totals 14 residues.